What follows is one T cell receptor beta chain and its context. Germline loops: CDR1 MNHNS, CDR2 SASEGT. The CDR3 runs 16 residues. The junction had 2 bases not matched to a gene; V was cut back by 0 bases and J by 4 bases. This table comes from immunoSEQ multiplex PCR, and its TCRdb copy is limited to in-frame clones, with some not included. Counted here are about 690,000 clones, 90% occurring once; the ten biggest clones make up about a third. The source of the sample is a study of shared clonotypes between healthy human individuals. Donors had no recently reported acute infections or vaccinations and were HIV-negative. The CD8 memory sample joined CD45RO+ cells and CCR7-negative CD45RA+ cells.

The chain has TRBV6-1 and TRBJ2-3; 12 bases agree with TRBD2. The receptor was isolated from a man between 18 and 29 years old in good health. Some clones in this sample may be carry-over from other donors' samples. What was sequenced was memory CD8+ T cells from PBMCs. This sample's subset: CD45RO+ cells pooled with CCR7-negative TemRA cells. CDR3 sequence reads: CASSEALAGGPDTQYF. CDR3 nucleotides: TGTGCCAGCAGTGAAGCGCTAGCGGGAGGGCCAGATACGCAGTATTTT.